The 19 T cell receptor beta chains listed next were all sequenced from one sample in a study of blood T cell repertoires in COVID-19. TCRdb's table, derived via immunoSEQ multiplex PCR, lists solely in-frame clones and lacks some. This sample has roughly 310,000 clones; approximately 90% occur once, and the top ten carry about 3.9%. Specimen: peripheral blood. Receptors originate from a woman between 45 and 60 years old with active or convalescent COVID-19.

This sequence joins TRBV2 and TRBJ1-6, with 8 positions matching TRBD1. V dropped 4 bases and J dropped 3; count of bases not matched to a gene: 2. This CDR3 spans 15 amino acids. Per the germline V gene, CDR1 is SNHLY and CDR2 is FYNNEI. The CDR3 region is CASSGDRGYNSPLHF. The CDR3 region has the DNA TGTGCCAGCAGTGGCGACAGGGGCTATAATTCACCCCTCCACTTT.

The CDR3 sequence is CAVGLQGPNQPQHF. The CDR3 region has the DNA TGTGCCGTGGGTCTACAGGGTCCCAATCAGCCCCAGCATTTT. This rearrangement joins TRBV19 to TRBJ1-5; D is possibly TRBD1 (6 bases). Trimming took 11 bases from V and 3 from J, leaving 17 bases between them. CDR1 is LNHDA, CDR2 SQIVND, per germline (reference sequence). The CDR3 sequence is 14 residues long. Variable domain in full (rest from reference TRBV19 and TRBJ1-5): DGGITQSPKYLFRKEGQNVTLSCEQNLNHDAMYWYRQDPGQGLRLIYYSQIVNDFQKGDIAEGYSVSREKKESFPLTVTSAQKNPTAFYLCAVGLQGPNQPQHFGDGTRLSIL.

The gene calls are TRBV30 and TRBJ1-1, with D hard to call. Germline V gene sequence: CDR1 GTSNPN, CDR2 SVGIG (reference sequence). Deletions cut 2 bases from V and 5 bases from J, with 9 bases between. The CDR3 covers 12 residues. CDR3 bases: TGTGCCTGGAGTCCCGGGAGGACTGAAGCTTTCTTT. It translates to CAWSPGRTEAFF.

The V and J genes are TRBV4-1 and TRBJ2-7, with D possibly being TRBD2 (7 bases). The CDR3 runs to 18 residues. Germline CDR1 and CDR2: MGHRA and YSYEKL. V was shortened by 1 base and J by 1 base, with 20 bases between the two germline ends. The CDR3 spells CASSQGELRGAASYEQYF. The CDR3 DNA sequence: TGCGCCAGCAGCCAAGGTGAACTCCGGGGGGCCGCATCCTACGAGCAGTACTTC.

V is TRBV19 and J is TRBJ2-1, with TRBD2 matching over 14 bases. CDR1 LNHDA and CDR2 SQIVND come from the germline V gene (reference sequence). The J segment lost 9 bases and the V segment lost 5 bases, leaving 3 bases of the junction unmatched. This CDR3 has 14 residues. The CDR3 spells CASSSGLAGAEQFF. The CDR3 DNA reads as TGTGCCAGTAGTTCGGGACTAGCGGGAGCTGAGCAGTTCTTC.

This chain links TRBV5-1 with TRBJ2-1; 9 bases agree with TRBD2. The length of the CDR3 is 16 residues. Germline V gene data show CDR1 as SGHRS and CDR2 as YFSETQ. The ends lost 0 bases at V and 2 bases at J; junction bases unmatched: 3. CDR3 in amino acids: CASSLAPSGTYNEQFF. The CDR3 DNA is TGCGCCAGCAGCTTGGCCCCTAGCGGGACCTACAATGAGCAGTTCTTC.

Ten or more counts support this clone. V usage is TRBV5-1 and J usage is TRBJ2-5; 9 bases fit TRBD1. The V and J ends lost 2 bases and 5 bases, in that order; junction bases with no gene match: 13. The CDR3 is 17 residues long. Germline CDR1 is SGHRS and CDR2 is YFSETQ. CDR3 DNA sequence: TGCGCCAGCAGCTTAGCCCCCCCCGGACAGGGGAGTGAGACCCAGTACTTC. It encodes CASSLAPPGQGSETQYF.

This clone was observed a single time. This rearrangement joins TRBV19 to TRBJ2-7, with a possible D match to TRBD2 (5 bases). Looked up from germline, CDR1 is LNHDA and CDR2 is SQIVND (reference sequence). This CDR3 has 15 residues. V gave up 3 bases and J gave up 2 bases, with 14 bases separating them. In nucleotides, the CDR3 is TGTGCCAGTAGTATCTCGAGCGGAGGAACCTACGAGCAGTACTTC. Translated, it gives CASSISSGGTYEQYF.

The rearrangement joins TRBV6-5 to TRBJ1-1; TRBD1 is a possible D gene (6 bases). V dropped 4 bases and J dropped 6 bases, with 9 bases sitting between them. This CDR3 is 12 amino acids long. Looked up from germline, CDR1 is MNHEY and CDR2 is SVGAGI. CDR3 sequence: CASSFRGSEAFF. The CDR3 DNA is TGTGCCAGCAGTTTCAGGGGATCTGAAGCTTTCTTT.

CDR3 protein: CASTRGGLYNEQFF. Here the CDR3 DNA reads TGTGCCAGTACCCGGGGGGGGTTATACAATGAGCAGTTCTTC. This sequence joins TRBV19 and TRBJ2-1; 8 bases match TRBD2. The CDR3 sequence is 14 residues long. V lost 7 bases and J lost 4; bases outside the gene matches: 6. Germline CDR1 is LNHDA and CDR2 is SQIVND (reference sequence).

The CDR3 loop is CASGGLAAGEQYF. CDR3 nucleotide sequence: TGCGCCAGCGGAGGGCTAGCTGCGGGTGAGCAGTACTTC. This sequence joins TRBV5-1 and TRBJ2-7, with TRBD2 as a possible D gene (6 bases). The CDR3 sequence is 13 residues long. The germline CDR1 and CDR2 sequences are SGHRS and YFSETQ. V shed 7 bases and J shed 7 bases, with 18 bases lying between them.

This clone has more than one count but fewer than ten. The chain recombines TRBV3-1 (or the pseudogene TRBV3-2) with TRBJ2-5, with a weak D call TRBD1 (6 bases). Germline CDR1 reads LGHDT; CDR2 reads YNNKEL (reference sequence). V was cut by 5 bases and J by 1 base, with 17 bases left in between. The CDR3 is 16 amino acids. The CDR3 DNA reads TGTGCCAGCAGCTTAGTCGTCGGGACACCCCAAGAGACCCAGTACTTC. Protein sequence: CASSLVVGTPQETQYF.

The CDR3: CASSQDLLAGKNEQYF. The CDR3, as DNA: TGTGCCAGCAGCCAAGATCTTCTAGCGGGGAAGAACGAGCAGTACTTC. The genes are TRBV3-1 (or the pseudogene TRBV3-2) and TRBJ2-7, with 9 bases fitting TRBD2. Per germline, CDR1 LGHDT and CDR2 YNNKEL (reference sequence). The CDR3 spans 16 residues. After removal of 0 bases from V and 5 bases from J, the junction contained 8 bases not matched to a gene.

The table lists this clone with a count of one. The chain employs TRBV27 and TRBJ2-3, with D perhaps matching TRBD2 (5 bases). The CDR3 runs 15 residues. V was shortened by 7 bases and J by 2 bases, with 16 bases between the two germline ends. In germline, CDR1 is MNHEY, CDR2 SMNVEV (reference sequence). The CDR3 DNA is TGTGCCAGCAACTCCCGGGCTCGGGACACAGATACGCAGTATTTT. It codes for CASNSRARDTDTQYF.

V and J are TRBV3-1 (or the pseudogene TRBV3-2) and TRBJ2-3, with D tentatively TRBD2 (6 bases). CDR1 and CDR2 from the germline V gene are LGHDT and YNNKEL (reference sequence). The CDR3 is 17 residues long. V lost 4 bases and J lost 4, with 21 bases in between. The CDR3 loop reads CASSPPWGEVRSDTQYF. The CDR3 bases are TGTGCCAGCAGCCCTCCCTGGGGGGAGGTGAGGTCAGATACGCAGTATTTT.

This chain uses TRBV6-5 with TRBJ2-7, with D maybe TRBD2 (6 bases). From germline, CDR1 is MNHEY and CDR2 SVGAGI. Trimming stripped 5 bases from V and 5 bases from J, with 16 bases between. The length of the CDR3 is 14 residues. The CDR3 nucleotides are TGTGCCAGCAGTCCCCGGGAGTTTTGGCACGAGCAGTACTTC. It encodes CASSPREFWHEQYF.

This clone is a singleton in its sample. The J gene is TRBJ1-1, the V gene TRBV5-1, with a tentative D call TRBD1 (6 bases). V lost 2 bases and J lost 8, with 22 bases in between. Per the germline V gene, CDR1 is SGHRS and CDR2 is YFSETQ. The CDR3 runs 16 residues. The CDR3 protein is CASSFRVQGEGVEAFF. The DNA of the CDR3 is TGCGCCAGCAGCTTCCGGGTACAGGGAGAGGGGGTAGAAGCTTTCTTT.

The chain joins TRBV28 to TRBJ2-7; 7 nucleotides match TRBD1. The germline V gene encodes CDR1 MDHEN and CDR2 SYDVKM. J gave up 0 bases and V 8 bases, and 13 bases lay outside the gene matches. This CDR3 region has 16 residues. CDR3 nucleotides: TGTGCCAGCCAATATACCGTCGGACAGGCCTCCTACGAGCAGTACTTC. It is translated as CASQYTVGQASYEQYF.

CDR3 coding DNA: TGTGCCAGCAGCTTAGGTGACAGGCGGAACCACTACGAGCAGTACTTC. Amino acids: CASSLGDRRNHYEQYF. The chain uses TRBV7-9 and TRBJ2-7; tentatively, D is TRBD1 (6 bases). Trimming removed 1 base at V and 3 bases at J, with 16 bases between. The CDR3 loop spans 16 amino acids. Germline lookup yields CDR1 SEHNR and CDR2 FQNEAQ (reference sequence).